This T cell receptor (delta chain) was observed in a study of gamma delta lymphoproliferative disorders and STAT genes. Study context: Gamma-chain libraries were built from at least 50 ng of genomic DNA with the LymphoTrack Dx TCRG Assay. The EuroClonality-NGS protocol was used to prepare delta libraries. General observations from the study: Control T cells likely spanned varied maturation stages, whereas leukemic cells were skewed toward terminal effectors.

V dropped 3 bases and J dropped 10; count of bases not matched to a gene: 12. The length of the CDR3 is 14 residues. Per germline, CDR1 GEAIGNYY and CDR2 EKD. Genomic DNA from isolated PBMCs served as the sequencing template. The control group comprised age- and sex-matched healthy adult blood donors. This clone was seen only a few times. No antigen is known for it. TCRdb's protein for this DNA is that of a much larger clone and differs from the translation at residue 8, likely a read error; the protein shown is the DNA translation. TCRdb called clones from the multiplex PCR reads again using CATT. The sample holds under 5,000 delta-chain clones; 1% are singletons and the top ten take about 21%.

This TCR came from a human donor in good health. V and J are TRDV2 and TRDJ1, with 8 nucleotides matching TRDD3. The sample comprised blood. CDR3 amino acids: CACDDLGESLTLIF. The DNA for the CDR3 is TGTGCCTGTGACGACCTGGGGGAATCGTTAACACTCATCTTT.